One and the same sample provided the 25 T cell receptor beta chains below, sequenced in a study of control samples from healthy donors and cancer patients. Measured with immunoSEQ multiplex PCR; TCRdb has only the in-frame clones, and not every one. The sample has 200,000 or so clones; around 94% are singletons. Sample: blood. The receptors derive from a man aged 45-65 years in good health.

The V and J genes are TRBV9 and TRBJ1-1; tentatively, D is TRBD1 (6 bases). V shed 6 bases and J shed 1 base, with 13 bases lying between them. This CDR3 contains 14 residues. From germline, CDR1 is SGDLS and CDR2 YYNGEE. CDR3 region: CASKGTQQNTEAFF. In nucleotides, the CDR3 is TGTGCCAGCAAAGGGACACAACAGAACACTGAAGCTTTCTTT.

This clone was observed a single time. The rearrangement joins TRBV27 to TRBJ2-1; D gene uncertain. CDR1 and CDR2 (germline): MNHEY, SMNVEV (reference sequence). The V and J ends lost 3 bases and 4 bases respectively, with 13 bases between them. The CDR3 loop spans 15 amino acids. The CDR3 here is CASSLWQVRYNEQFF. In DNA form, the CDR3 reads TGTGCCAGCAGTTTGTGGCAGGTACGGTACAATGAGCAGTTCTTC.

This rearrangement joins TRBV30 to TRBJ1-3; TRBD1 aligns across 8 bases. Trimming cost V 2 bases and J 2 bases; bases outside gene matches: 5. From germline, CDR1 is GTSNPN and CDR2 SVGIG (reference sequence). The CDR3 consists of 15 residues. The CDR3: CAWSTRGLAGNTIYF. The CDR3 nucleotides read TGTGCCTGGAGTACCAGGGGGCTTGCTGGAAACACCATATATTTT.

The chain joins TRBV3-1 (or the pseudogene TRBV3-2) to TRBJ1-2; possible D gene TRBD1, 6 bases. Trimming removed 10 bases at V and 6 bases at J, with 15 bases between. The CDR3 runs 12 residues. Germline CDR1 is LGHDT and CDR2 is YNNKEL (reference sequence). The CDR3 reads CATSETGNGYTF. The CDR3 nucleotides are TGTGCCACCTCCGAAACAGGGAATGGCTACACCTTC.

The V and J genes are TRBV27 and TRBJ1-1; TRBD1 aligns across 8 bases. CDR1 is MNHEY, CDR2 SMNVEV, per germline (reference sequence). The CDR3 spans 13 residues. J lost 5 bases, V lost 4 bases, and 3 bases had no gene match. CDR3 nucleotide sequence: TGTGCCAGCAGTTCCGGGACAGGAACTGAAGCTTTCTTT. It codes for CASSSGTGTEAFF.

This chain uses TRBV4-3 with TRBJ1-3, with unresolved D. V lost 0 bases, J lost 3 bases, and 9 bases lay in between. Per germline, CDR1 LGHNA and CDR2 YSLEER. The CDR3 sequence is 15 residues long. CDR3 nucleotide sequence: TGCGCCAGCAGCCAAGATTGGGCGTATGGAAACACCATATATTTT. It yields the protein CASSQDWAYGNTIYF.

As for this clone: At one end the junction does not follow the germline gene, possibly because of a read error. The sample holds other DNA sequences that translate to the same CDR3. V and J are TRBV7-2 and TRBJ2-2; D unclear. CDR1 and CDR2 from the germline V gene are SGHTA and FQGNSA. This CDR3 has 12 residues. CDR3 DNA: TGTGCCAGTAGCTTTATCCCCGGGGAGCTGTTTTTT. It is translated as CASSFIPGELFF.

V usage is TRBV6-2 or TRBV6-3 and J usage is TRBJ2-1; D is unclear. CDR3 length: 15 residues. CDR1 is MNHEY and CDR2 is SVGEGT in the germline V gene. V lost 0 bases and J 3 bases, leaving 9 bases between the germline ends. The DNA of the CDR3 is TGTGCCAGCAGTTACTCGATTCCGAACTACAATGAGCAGTTCTTC. It translates to CASSYSIPNYNEQFF.

J is TRBJ2-7 and V is TRBV27; the D is unclear. The CDR3 loop spans 13 amino acids. In germline, CDR1 is MNHEY, CDR2 SMNVEV (reference sequence). With 2 bases removed from V and 1 base from J, the gap between germline ends came to 6 bases. The DNA of the CDR3 is TGTGCCAGCAGTTTAGCGCAATCCTACGAGCAGTACTTC. Amino acid sequence: CASSLAQSYEQYF.

The chain links TRBV2 to TRBJ1-1, with D possibly TRBD1 on 5 matching bases. From germline, CDR1 is SNHLY and CDR2 FYNNEI. Trimming removed 8 bases from V and 5 bases from J, with 15 bases in between. The CDR3 contains 13 residues. The CDR3 sequence is CASRFGGGTEAFF. CDR3 bases: TGTGCCAGCCGCTTCGGGGGTGGGACTGAAGCTTTCTTT.

V is TRBV7-9 and J is TRBJ1-5; unclear D gene. Germline CDR1 is SEHNR and CDR2 is FQNEAQ (reference sequence). This CDR3 is 12 amino acids long. V gave up 5 bases and J gave up 0 bases, with 2 bases separating them. CDR3 nucleotide sequence: TGTGCCAGCAGCCCTAGCAATCAGCCCCAGCATTTT. Translation: CASSPSNQPQHF.

V gene TRBV3-1 (or the pseudogene TRBV3-2) combines with J gene TRBJ2-7; D is uncertain. V was pared by 2 bases and J by 7 bases, with 15 bases between. This CDR3 contains 14 residues. Germline-derived CDR1 and CDR2 are LGHDT and YNNKEL (reference sequence). For the CDR3, the DNA is TGTGCCAGCAGCCAACGGACGCCAGAAGGGGAGCAGTACTTC. Protein product: CASSQRTPEGEQYF.

The chain couples TRBV28 to TRBJ2-5, with no clear D. The CDR3 is 14 amino acids. Germline-derived CDR1 and CDR2 are MDHEN and SYDVKM. V lost 6 bases, J lost 2 bases, and 13 bases lay in between. CDR3 nucleotide sequence: TGTGCCAGCAGCCTCCTGGGCATACAAGAGACCCAGTACTTC. Protein: CASSLLGIQETQYF.

The rearrangement uses TRBV3-1 (or the pseudogene TRBV3-2) and TRBJ2-1, with TRBD2 matching 15 bases. Germline V CDR1 and CDR2: LGHDT, YNNKEL (reference sequence). The CDR3 is made up of 18 amino acids. J gave up 7 bases and V 5 bases, and 12 bases lay outside the gene matches. The CDR3 loop is CASSYQGLAGGPYNEQFF. In DNA, the CDR3 is TGTGCCAGCAGCTACCAAGGACTAGCGGGGGGGCCGTATAATGAGCAGTTCTTC.

The chain recombines TRBV6-5 with TRBJ2-7; weak D call: TRBD1 (6 bases). Germline CDR1 reads MNHEY; CDR2 reads SVGAGI. The CDR3 is made up of 15 amino acids. The germline V and J ends were trimmed by 0 bases and 4 bases, with 13 bases remaining between them. CDR3 loop: CASSYSQGGRYEQYF. In DNA form, the CDR3 reads TGTGCCAGCAGTTACTCACAGGGCGGCAGGTACGAGCAGTACTTC.

This chain connects TRBV7-8 to TRBJ2-7, with 9 nucleotides matching TRBD2. The germline CDR1 and CDR2 sequences are SGHVS and FQNEAQ. With V trimmed by 3 bases and J by 2 bases, 5 bases remained unmatched. CDR3 length: 15 residues. CDR3 protein: CASSLRGGETYEQYF. CDR3 coding DNA: TGTGCCAGCAGCTTGCGCGGGGGGGAAACCTACGAGCAGTACTTC. Filled out from reference TRBV7-8 and TRBJ2-7, the complete variable domain reads GAGVSQSPRYKVAKRGQDVALRCDPISGHVSLFWYQQALGQGPEFLTYFQNEAQLDKSGLPSDRFFAERPEGSVSTLKIQRTQQEDSAVYLCASSLRGGETYEQYFGPGTRLTVT.

The chain combines TRBV5-1 with TRBJ2-6; D is uncertain. The V and J ends lost 0 bases and 13 bases respectively, with 5 bases between them. Germline lookup yields CDR1 SGHRS and CDR2 YFSETQ. The CDR3 is 11 amino acids. CDR3 sequence: CASSLGGVLTF. CDR3 nucleotide sequence: TGCGCCAGCAGCTTGGGTGGGGTCCTGACTTTC.

The chain recombines TRBV9 with TRBJ1-1; D is unresolved. CDR1 is SGDLS, CDR2 YYNGEE, per germline. V gave up 4 bases and J gave up 7 bases, with 17 bases separating them. This CDR3 has 14 residues. CDR3 residues: CASSQSRSRGEAFF. As DNA, the CDR3 is TGTGCCAGCAGCCAAAGCAGGTCGCGAGGTGAAGCTTTCTTT.

V is TRBV15 and J is TRBJ1-3; D is unclear. Per germline, CDR1 LNHNV and CDR2 YYDKDF (reference sequence). The CDR3 has 16 residues. V was cut by 0 bases and J by 1 base, with 10 bases left in between. Written as DNA, the CDR3 is TGTGCCACCAGCAGAGATCTAGTAGGGTCTGGAAACACCATATATTTT. Translation: CATSRDLVGSGNTIYF.

This sequence joins TRBV13 and TRBJ1-6, with D perhaps matching TRBD1 (6 bases). The CDR3 totals 15 residues. Between the trimmed V and J ends, which lost 6 bases and 6 bases, there was a span of 15 bases. Per the germline V gene, CDR1 is PRHDT and CDR2 is FYEKMQ (reference sequence). The CDR3 is CASSLTGQPNSPLHF. CDR3 coding DNA: TGTGCCAGCAGTCTTACCGGACAGCCTAATTCACCCCTCCACTTT.

For the CDR3, the DNA is TGTGCCAGCGACTACGACAGGGGGGCACCCCTCCACTTT. Its translation is CASDYDRGAPLHF. The V call is TRBV2, the J call TRBJ1-6; TRBD1 matches at 9 bases. CDR1 and CDR2 from the germline V gene are SNHLY and FYNNEI. The CDR3 is 13 amino acids. The trim removed 8 bases at V and 11 bases at J, leaving 7 bases unmatched.

V is TRBV4-1 and J is TRBJ2-4; 7 nucleotides line up with TRBD1. This CDR3 spans 16 amino acids. Germline assignment: CDR1 MGHRA and CDR2 YSYEKL. The junction had 2 bases not matched to a gene; V was cut back by 0 bases and J by 0 bases. CDR3 DNA: TGCGCCAGCAGCCAAGAAAGGGGGCTAGCCAAAAACATTCAGTACTTC. Translating gives CASSQERGLAKNIQYF.

The chain employs TRBV19 and TRBJ2-7, with D tentatively TRBD1 or TRBD2 (8 bases each). Trimming took off 5 bases at V and 7 bases at J, with 27 bases between the two ends. The CDR3 has 17 residues. From germline, CDR1 is LNHDA and CDR2 SQIVND (reference sequence). The CDR3 sequence is CASSSPPGGTGPREQYF. Here the CDR3 DNA reads TGTGCCAGTAGTTCGCCCCCGGGGGGGACAGGACCGAGAGAGCAGTACTTC.

The chain joins TRBV5-1 to TRBJ1-2; the D gene is possibly TRBD1 (6 bases). Germline CDR1 SGHRS, CDR2 YFSETQ. The V and J ends lost 1 base and 0 bases respectively, with 7 bases between them. The CDR3 length is 14 residues. Written as DNA, the CDR3 is TGCGCCAGCAGCTTGCAGGGGTCTAACTATGGCTACACCTTC. This codes for CASSLQGSNYGYTF.

The V call is TRBV7-8, the J call TRBJ1-1, with D possibly being TRBD1 (5 bases). The CDR3 consists of 13 residues. Trimming left V 5 bases short and J 1 base short, with 8 bases between. Germline V lookup: CDR1 SGHVS, CDR2 FQNEAQ. The CDR3 region is CASSLTANTEAFF. The CDR3 region has the DNA TGTGCCAGCAGCCTGACAGCGAACACTGAAGCTTTCTTT.